Following are 17 T cell receptor beta chains from one sample sequenced in a study of T-cell memory formation after mild COVID-19 (dated by TCRdb to 2020 to 2023). The library was produced with 5' RACE. Sequenced on an Illumina NovaSeq 6000. TCRdb redid the processing of the public reads, applying fastp at Q25 and MiXCR, and retained in-frame beta chains. Entries are consolidated by CDR3 protein sequence, retaining the most common genes and DNA. The sample contains over 300,000 distinct CDR3 sequences, 20% to 25% of them found a single time. The leading ten clones occupy roughly 21% of the sample. The sample comprised PBMCs or a T cell subset sorted from them (not recorded which). The receptors stem from a man between 18 and 35 years old who had mild COVID-19 (a few samples of this study predate the infection). The sample titles of this study are shuffled in the database, so cell type and time point are left out; the donor was told from shared clones.

The chain has TRBV7-9 and TRBJ1-2; no definite D call. Germline V gene sequence: CDR1 SEHNR, CDR2 FQNEAQ (reference sequence). CDR3 size: 14 residues. V was pared by 5 bases and J by 8 bases, with 18 bases between. CDR3 coding DNA: TGTGCCAGCAGCCGCCCCGGACGCACGGGGGGCTACACCTTC. This translates into CASSRPGRTGGYTF.

This clonotype was detected a few times. This chain uses TRBV20-1 with TRBJ2-1; no clear D gene. CDR3 length: 12 amino acids. V was cut by 3 bases and J by 2 bases, with 5 bases left in between. Germline V CDR1 and CDR2: DFQATT, SNEGSKA (reference sequence). The CDR3, as DNA: TGCAGTGCTAGGGGGACCTACAATGAGCAGTTCTTC. Encoded protein: CSARGTYNEQFF.

The chain employs TRBV7-9 and TRBJ2-2; a possible D gene is TRBD1 (8 bases). In germline, CDR1 is SEHNR, CDR2 FQNEAQ (reference sequence). V shed 2 bases and J shed 3 bases, with 10 bases lying between them. The length of the CDR3 is 15 residues. CDR3 amino acids: CASSLTGGDTGELFF. In DNA form, the CDR3 reads TGTGCCAGCAGCTTAACAGGGGGGGACACCGGGGAGCTGTTTTTT.

This clonotype was observed a handful of times. The rearrangement links TRBV4-1 to TRBJ2-7, with D tentatively TRBD1 (5 bases). Germline V gene data show CDR1 as MGHRA and CDR2 as YSYEKL. The CDR3 sequence is 12 residues long. The germline V and J ends were trimmed by 1 base and 7 bases, with 8 bases remaining between them. For the CDR3, the DNA is TGCGCCAGCAGCCAAGCCGGACAAGAGCAGTACTTC. Amino acids: CASSQAGQEQYF.

The chain joins TRBV15 to TRBJ1-2; TRBD1 is a possible D gene (5 bases). Trimming took off 1 base at V and 3 bases at J, with 9 bases between the two ends. Per germline, CDR1 LNHNV and CDR2 YYDKDF (reference sequence). The CDR3 consists of 14 residues. CDR3 protein: CATSRGGDHYGYTF. The CDR3 DNA sequence: TGTGCCACCAGCAGAGGAGGGGATCACTATGGCTACACCTTC.

The chain links TRBV5-5 to TRBJ1-4; 7 nucleotides match TRBD1. V dropped 1 base and J dropped 1; count of bases not matched to a gene: 4. CDR1 is SGHKS and CDR2 is YYEKEE in the germline V gene (reference sequence). The CDR3 loop spans 16 amino acids. CDR3 DNA: TGTGCCAGCAGCTTGACAGGGGTGTTAACTAATGAAAAACTGTTTTTT. Its translation: CASSLTGVLTNEKLFF.

This clonotype occurred a few times. The gene calls are TRBV12-3 or TRBV12-4 and TRBJ2-2; possibly TRBD1 or TRBD2 for D (5 bases each). The V end lost 5 bases, the J end lost 6 bases, and 16 bases lay between the germline ends. The CDR3 covers 15 residues. The CDR3 coding sequence is TGTGCCAGCAGTCTAGACAAGTTGGGGGCCGGGGAGCTGTTTTTT. It translates to CASSLDKLGAGELFF.

This sequence joins TRBV12-3 or TRBV12-4 and TRBJ2-1; D is undetermined. Trimming removed 0 bases at V and 10 bases at J, with 7 bases between. The CDR3 is 12 residues long. The CDR3 reads CASSLAPWEQFF. In nucleotides, the CDR3 is TGTGCCAGCAGTTTAGCCCCGTGGGAGCAGTTCTTC.

The V and J genes are TRBV4-3 and TRBJ2-5; D call uncertain. CDR1 LGHNA and CDR2 YSLEER come from the germline V gene. Trimming left V 1 base short and J 1 base short, with 4 bases between. The CDR3 contains 13 residues. CDR3 sequence (DNA): TGCGCCAGCAGCCAAGTAGCCCAAGAGACCCAGTACTTC. This sequence encodes CASSQVAQETQYF.

The chain uses TRBV4-1 and TRBJ2-1; 12 nucleotides agree with TRBD1. J gave up 9 bases and V 4 bases, and 7 bases lay outside the gene matches. This CDR3 comprises 15 residues. Germline V gives CDR1 MGHRA, CDR2 YSYEKL. CDR3 DNA: TGCGCCAGCAGCCTCCGGGACAGGGGGCTAGGTGAGCAGTTCTTC. Translated, it gives CASSLRDRGLGEQFF.

This clonotype was observed a few times. The chain combines TRBV6-5 with TRBJ2-1; no firm D call. The CDR3 has 13 residues. Per the germline V gene, CDR1 is MNHEY and CDR2 is SVGAGI. The V gene lost 6 bases and the J gene lost 6 bases, with 12 bases spanning the gap. Here the CDR3 reads CASSQGTGNEQFF. The CDR3 nucleotides read TGTGCCAGCAGCCAAGGCACGGGCAATGAGCAGTTCTTC.

Many counts were recorded for this clonotype. The rearrangement uses TRBV5-1 and TRBJ1-2; D unresolved. The CDR3 is made up of 12 amino acids. V lost 4 bases and J 2 bases, leaving 6 bases between the germline ends. Germline V lookup: CDR1 SGHRS, CDR2 YFSETQ. This chain's CDR3 is CASSTDNYGYTF. CDR3 nucleotides: TGCGCCAGCAGCACCGACAACTATGGCTACACCTTC.

The chain employs TRBV10-3 and TRBJ2-3, with 8 bases aligning to TRBD2. Germline CDR1 and CDR2: ENHRY and SYGVKD. The V segment lost 2 bases and the J segment 5 bases; nucleotides outside the gene matches: 6. The CDR3 contains 15 residues. The CDR3 nucleotides are TGTGCCATCAGTGAGCCACCGAGCGGGGGAGATACGCAGTATTTT. This translates into CAISEPPSGGDTQYF.

V is TRBV14 and J is TRBJ1-3; no reliable D call. The CDR3 length is 15 residues. The V end was cut by 0 bases, the J end by 1 base, with 7 bases between. In germline, CDR1 is SGHDN, CDR2 FVKESK. CDR3 sequence (DNA): TGTGCCAGCAGCCAAGACAGATATTCTGGAAACACCATATATTTT. Translated: CASSQDRYSGNTIYF.

The CDR3 region is CASSRTLGAANTGELFF. For the CDR3, the DNA is TGCGCCAGCAGCCGAACATTGGGGGCTGCGAACACCGGGGAGCTGTTTTTT. The chain combines TRBV4-1 with TRBJ2-2; tentatively, D is TRBD1 (6 bases). The CDR3 is made up of 17 amino acids. Germline CDR1 and CDR2: MGHRA and YSYEKL. V shed 4 bases and J shed 0 bases, with 15 bases lying between them.

This chain links TRBV6-5 with TRBJ2-7; D could derive from TRBD1 or TRBD2 (5 bases each). The CDR3 runs to 15 residues. The V gene's germline CDR1 is MNHEY and CDR2 SVGAGI. V was shortened by 2 bases and J by 2 bases, with 13 bases between the two germline ends. CDR3 nucleotide sequence: TGTGCCAGCAGTTACGAAACCGGGACGGCCTACGAGCAGTACTTC. It specifies CASSYETGTAYEQYF.

The chain combines TRBV20-1 with TRBJ2-7, with 8 nucleotides matching TRBD1. The germline V gene has CDR1 DFQATT and CDR2 SNEGSKA (reference sequence). This CDR3 has 14 amino acids. With V trimmed by 6 bases and J by 6 bases, 13 bases remained unmatched. In DNA form, the CDR3 reads TGCAGTGCACGCCAGTCCAGGGGGCTAGGCGAGCAGTACGTC. Amino acids: CSARQSRGLGEQYV.